This TCR beta chain was sequenced during a study of T cell repertoires in cytomegalovirus infection. Overall study findings and caveats: What dominated the ex vivo response were HLA-C-restricted CMV-specific TCR beta clonotypes.

This clonotype turned up a few times. Its target is not known. From the reads, TCRdb called clonotypes with MiXCR, one entry per CDR3 protein. Of roughly 500,000 distinct CDR3 sequences listed, 15% to 20% are singletons. The ends were cut back, 5 bases at V and 13 bases at J, with 20 bases in the middle. This CDR3 has 13 amino acids. The V gene's germline CDR1 is SEHNR and CDR2 FQNEAQ (reference sequence). The sequence was obtained from a human donor in good health (CMV status not recorded). Some clones in this sample may be carry-over from other donors' samples. V usage is TRBV7-9 and J usage is TRBJ1-1; D remains unclear. Input material: CD8+ T cells from PBMCs. In nucleotides, the CDR3 is TGTGCCAGCAGCCCGGACGGCCAACCCACGGGTTTCTTT. Its translation: CASSPDGQPTGFF.